Below, one T cell receptor beta chain is given with its context. Sequencing of TCR beta covered CD8+ and CD4+ T cells obtained from blood. Reverse transcription of about 0.45 to 1 ug RNA was performed with random hexamers. TCRdb passed the immunoSEQ multiplex PCR reads through MiXCR, listing each CDR3 protein once. The sample lists about 90,000 distinct CDR3 sequences; approximately 95% were seen once. The CDR3 is 13 residues long. Trimming removed 0 bases from V and 4 bases from J, with 7 bases in between. Germline V gives CDR1 SEHNR, CDR2 FQNEAQ (reference sequence). The sample is drawn from a study of CD8 T cells in Susac syndrome.

This chain connects TRBV7-9 to TRBJ2-7; possible D gene TRBD1, 5 bases. The clonotype originates from a human donor in good health. Sequencing was performed on CD8+ T cells from PBMCs. For the CDR3, the DNA is TGTGCCAGCAGCTTAGCGGACAAGTACGAGCAGTACTTC. Amino acid sequence: CASSLADKYEQYF.